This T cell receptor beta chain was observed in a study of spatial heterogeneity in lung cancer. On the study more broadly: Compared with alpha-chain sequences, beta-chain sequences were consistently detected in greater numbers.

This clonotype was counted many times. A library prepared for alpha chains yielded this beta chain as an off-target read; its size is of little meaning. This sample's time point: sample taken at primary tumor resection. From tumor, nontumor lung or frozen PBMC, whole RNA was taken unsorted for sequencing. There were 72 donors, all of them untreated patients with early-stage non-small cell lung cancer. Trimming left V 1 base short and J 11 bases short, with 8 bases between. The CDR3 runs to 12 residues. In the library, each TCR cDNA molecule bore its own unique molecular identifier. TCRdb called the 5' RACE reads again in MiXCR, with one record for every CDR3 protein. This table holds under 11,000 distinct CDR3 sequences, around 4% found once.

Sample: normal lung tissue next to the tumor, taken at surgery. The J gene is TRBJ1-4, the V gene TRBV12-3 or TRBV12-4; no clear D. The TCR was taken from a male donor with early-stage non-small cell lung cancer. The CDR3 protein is CASSLEGFKLFF. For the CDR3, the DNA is TGTGCCAGCAGTTTAGAGGGTTTCAAACTGTTTTTT.